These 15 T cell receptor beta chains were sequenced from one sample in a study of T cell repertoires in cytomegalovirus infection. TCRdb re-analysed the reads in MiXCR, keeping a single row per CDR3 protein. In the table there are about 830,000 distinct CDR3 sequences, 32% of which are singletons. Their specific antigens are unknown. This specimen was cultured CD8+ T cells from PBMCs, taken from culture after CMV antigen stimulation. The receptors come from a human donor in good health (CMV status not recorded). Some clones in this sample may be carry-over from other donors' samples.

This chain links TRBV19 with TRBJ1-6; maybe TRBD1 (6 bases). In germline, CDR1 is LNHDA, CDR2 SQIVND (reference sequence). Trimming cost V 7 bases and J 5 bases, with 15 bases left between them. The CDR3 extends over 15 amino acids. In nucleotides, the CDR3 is TGTGCCAGTATGTCCATGGACAGCGATAATTCACCCCTCCACTTT. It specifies CASMSMDSDNSPLHF. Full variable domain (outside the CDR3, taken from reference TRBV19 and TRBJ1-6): DGGITQSPKYLFRKEGQNVTLSCEQNLNHDAMYWYRQDPGQGLRLIYYSQIVNDFQKGDIAEGYSVSREKKESFPLTVTSAQKNPTAFYLCASMSMDSDNSPLHFGNGTRLTVT.

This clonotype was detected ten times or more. CDR3 nucleotides: TGTGCCAGCAGCTTAGGAAGGACAGGTATCTACGAGCAGTACGTC. Protein: CASSLGRTGIYEQYV. The chain has TRBV7-8 and TRBJ2-7; TRBD1 agrees at 7 bases. CDR1 and CDR2 from the germline V gene are SGHVS and FQNEAQ. Unmatched junction bases numbered 6, after V lost 1 base and J lost 3 bases. This CDR3 has 15 residues.

The CDR3 here is CASTHLAGLGNEQFF. CDR3 sequence (DNA): TGTGCCAGCACCCATCTAGCGGGTCTAGGGAATGAGCAGTTCTTC. The chain carries TRBV27 and TRBJ2-1, with 8 bases lining up with TRBD2. CDR3 length: 15 residues. The germline CDR1 and CDR2 sequences are MNHEY and SMNVEV (reference sequence). Trimming removed 7 bases from V and 7 bases from J; junction bases left unmatched: 12.

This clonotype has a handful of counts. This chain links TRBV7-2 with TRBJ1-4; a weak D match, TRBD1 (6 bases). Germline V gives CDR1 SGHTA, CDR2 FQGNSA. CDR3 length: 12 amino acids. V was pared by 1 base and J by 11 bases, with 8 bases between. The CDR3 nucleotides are TGTGCCAGCAGCTTAGGGGGGGCCAAACTGTTTTTT. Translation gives CASSLGGAKLFF.

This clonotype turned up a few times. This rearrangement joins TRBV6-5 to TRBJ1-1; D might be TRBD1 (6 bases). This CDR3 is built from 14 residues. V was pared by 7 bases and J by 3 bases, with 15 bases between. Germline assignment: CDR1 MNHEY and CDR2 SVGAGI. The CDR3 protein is CASIRGWGDTEAFF. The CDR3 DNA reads TGTGCCAGCATCAGGGGATGGGGCGACACTGAAGCTTTCTTT.

The CDR3 reads CATSKARSGANVLTF. In DNA, the CDR3 is TGTGCCACCAGCAAGGCTCGCTCTGGGGCCAACGTCCTGACTTTC. This chain connects TRBV15 to TRBJ2-6; D call uncertain. This CDR3 comprises 15 residues. The germline CDR1 and CDR2 sequences are LNHNV and YYDKDF (reference sequence). V lost 4 bases and J 0 bases, leaving 7 bases between the germline ends.

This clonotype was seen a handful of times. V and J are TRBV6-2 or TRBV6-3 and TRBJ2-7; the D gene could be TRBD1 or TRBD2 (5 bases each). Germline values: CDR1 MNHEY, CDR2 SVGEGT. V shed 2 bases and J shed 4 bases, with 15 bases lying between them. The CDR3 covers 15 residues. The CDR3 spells CASSYGTVQVYEQYF. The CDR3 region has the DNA TGTGCCAGCAGTTACGGGACGGTCCAAGTATACGAGCAGTACTTC.

This CDR3 reads CSARGGGYTF. CDR3 in DNA: TGCAGTGCTAGAGGGGGAGGCTACACCTTC. The chain joins TRBV20-1 to TRBJ1-2; D is unresolved. Trimming left V 1 base short and J 8 bases short, with 5 bases between. This CDR3 contains 10 residues. CDR1 and CDR2 (germline): DFQATT, SNEGSKA (reference sequence).

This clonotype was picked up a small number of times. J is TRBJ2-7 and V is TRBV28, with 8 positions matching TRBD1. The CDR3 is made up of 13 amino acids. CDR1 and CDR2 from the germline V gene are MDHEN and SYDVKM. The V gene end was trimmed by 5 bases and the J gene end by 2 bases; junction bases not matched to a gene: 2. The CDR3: CASSPGGAYEQYV. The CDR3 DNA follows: TGTGCCAGCAGTCCAGGGGGCGCCTACGAGCAGTACGTC.

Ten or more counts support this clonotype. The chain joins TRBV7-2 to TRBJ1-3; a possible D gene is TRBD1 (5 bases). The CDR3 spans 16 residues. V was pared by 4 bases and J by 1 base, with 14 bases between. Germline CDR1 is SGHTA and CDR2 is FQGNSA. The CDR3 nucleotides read TGTGCCAGCAGCTCGGAGACAGACTTTTCTGGAAACACCATATATTTT. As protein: CASSSETDFSGNTIYF.

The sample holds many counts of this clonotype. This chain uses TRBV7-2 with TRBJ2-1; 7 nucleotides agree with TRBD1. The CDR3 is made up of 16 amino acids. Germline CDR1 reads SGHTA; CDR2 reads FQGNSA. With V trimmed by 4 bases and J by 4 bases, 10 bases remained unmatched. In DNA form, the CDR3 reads TGTGCCAGCAGCTATTCCGGGACAGCCTTTTACAATGAGCAGTTCTTC. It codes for CASSYSGTAFYNEQFF.

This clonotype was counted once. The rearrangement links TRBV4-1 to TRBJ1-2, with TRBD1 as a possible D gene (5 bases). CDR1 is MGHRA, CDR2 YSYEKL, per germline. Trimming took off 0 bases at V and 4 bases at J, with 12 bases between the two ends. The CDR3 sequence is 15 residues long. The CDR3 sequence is CASSQDRGLTYGYTF. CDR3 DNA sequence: TGCGCCAGCAGCCAAGATCGGGGACTCACCTATGGCTACACCTTC.

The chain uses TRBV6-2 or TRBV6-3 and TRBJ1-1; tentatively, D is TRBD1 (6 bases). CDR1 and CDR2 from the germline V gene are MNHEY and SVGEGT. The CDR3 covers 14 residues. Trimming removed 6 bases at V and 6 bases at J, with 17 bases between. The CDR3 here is CASRKTGIYAEAFF. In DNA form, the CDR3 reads TGTGCCAGCAGGAAAACAGGGATTTATGCTGAAGCTTTCTTT.

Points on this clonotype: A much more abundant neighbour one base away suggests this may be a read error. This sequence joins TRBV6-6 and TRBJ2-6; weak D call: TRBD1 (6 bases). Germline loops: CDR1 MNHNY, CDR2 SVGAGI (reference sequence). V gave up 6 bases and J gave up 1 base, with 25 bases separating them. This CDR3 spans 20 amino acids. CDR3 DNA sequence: TGTGCCAGCAGGCCCCTCCCGGGACATCCTAAAGCATCTGGGGCCAACGTCCTGACTTTC. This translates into CASRPLPGHPKASGANVLTF.

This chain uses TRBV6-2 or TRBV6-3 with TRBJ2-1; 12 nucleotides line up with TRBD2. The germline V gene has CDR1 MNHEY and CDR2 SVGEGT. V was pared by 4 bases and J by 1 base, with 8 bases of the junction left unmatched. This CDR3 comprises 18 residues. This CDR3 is CASSFPLAGGPSYNEQFF. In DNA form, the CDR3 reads TGTGCCAGCAGTTTCCCACTAGCGGGGGGACCTTCCTACAATGAGCAGTTCTTC.